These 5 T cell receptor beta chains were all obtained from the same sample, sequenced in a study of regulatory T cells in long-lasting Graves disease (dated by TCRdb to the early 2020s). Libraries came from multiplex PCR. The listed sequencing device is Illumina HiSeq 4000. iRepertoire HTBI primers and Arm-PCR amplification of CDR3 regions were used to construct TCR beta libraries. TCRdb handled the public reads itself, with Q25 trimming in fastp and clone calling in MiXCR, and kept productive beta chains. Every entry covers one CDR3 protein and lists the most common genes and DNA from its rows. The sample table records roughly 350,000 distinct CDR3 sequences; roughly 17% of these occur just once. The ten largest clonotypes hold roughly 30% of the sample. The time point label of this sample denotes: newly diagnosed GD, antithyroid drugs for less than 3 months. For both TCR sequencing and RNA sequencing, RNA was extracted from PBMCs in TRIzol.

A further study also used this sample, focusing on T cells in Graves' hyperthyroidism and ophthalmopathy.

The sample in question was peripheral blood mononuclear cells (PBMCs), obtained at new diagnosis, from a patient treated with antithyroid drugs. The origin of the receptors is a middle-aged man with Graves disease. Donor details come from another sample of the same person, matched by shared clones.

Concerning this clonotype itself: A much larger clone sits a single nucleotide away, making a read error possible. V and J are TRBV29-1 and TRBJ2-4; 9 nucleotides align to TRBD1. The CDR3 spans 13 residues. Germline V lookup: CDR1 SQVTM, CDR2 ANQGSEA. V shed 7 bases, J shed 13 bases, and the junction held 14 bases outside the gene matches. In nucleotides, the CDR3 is TGCAGCGATGGGACAGGGTCGGGCAATGAGCAGTACTTC. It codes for CSDGTGSGNEQYF.

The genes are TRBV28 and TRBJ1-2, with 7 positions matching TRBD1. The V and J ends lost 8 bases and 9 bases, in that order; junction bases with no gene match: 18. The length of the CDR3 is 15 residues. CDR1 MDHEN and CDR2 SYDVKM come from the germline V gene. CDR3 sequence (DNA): TGTGCCAGCGGGACTCCTGGACAGGCCTTGATACGCTACACCTTC. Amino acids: CASGTPGQALIRYTF.

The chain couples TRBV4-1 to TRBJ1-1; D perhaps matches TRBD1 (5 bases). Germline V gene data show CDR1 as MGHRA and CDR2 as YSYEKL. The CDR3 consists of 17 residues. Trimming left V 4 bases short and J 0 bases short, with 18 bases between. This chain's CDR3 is CASSRAPYRTMNTEAFF. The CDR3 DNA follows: TGCGCCAGCAGCCGAGCCCCCTACAGGACCATGAACACTGAAGCTTTCTTT.

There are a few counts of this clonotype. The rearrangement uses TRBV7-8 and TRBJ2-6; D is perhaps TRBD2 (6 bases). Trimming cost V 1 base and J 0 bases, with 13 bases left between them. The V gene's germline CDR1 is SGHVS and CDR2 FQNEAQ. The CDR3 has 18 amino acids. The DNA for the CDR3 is TGTGCCAGCAGCTTAGTACGGAGGGTTAGCTCTGGGGCCAACGTCCTGACTTTC. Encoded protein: CASSLVRRVSSGANVLTF.

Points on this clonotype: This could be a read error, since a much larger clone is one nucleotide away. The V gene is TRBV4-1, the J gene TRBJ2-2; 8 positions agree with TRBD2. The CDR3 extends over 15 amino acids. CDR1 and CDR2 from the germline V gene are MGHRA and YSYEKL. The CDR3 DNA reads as TGTGCCAGCAGCGAGGATGGCGGGGGGCCCGGGGAGCTGTTTTTT. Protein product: CASSEDGGGPGELFF.